This T cell receptor beta chain is drawn from a study of beta chain features in type 1 diabetes. Isolated RNA was reverse transcribed in full, so expressed TCRB transcripts were sequenced. This table comes from immunoSEQ multiplex PCR, and its TCRdb copy is limited to in-frame clones, with some not included. The table lists 200,000 to 300,000 clones, approximately 15% of them singletons. The CDR3 runs to 15 residues. J lost 4 bases, V lost 3 bases, and 4 bases had no gene match. Per germline, CDR1 SGHTA and CDR2 FQGNSA. On this clone: The antigen is undetermined.

General observations from the study: VDJ junctions from patients with type 1 diabetes contained fewer insertions and more deletions. Naive, central memory and regulatory TCRB repertoires appeared more similar among patients than healthy donors. Patients and controls would share equally any PCR tilt toward shorter templates. Across all four CD4+ subsets, people with type 1 diabetes showed modestly shorter TCRB CDR3s.

The chain links TRBV7-2 to TRBJ2-5; TRBD1 matches at 11 bases. The TCR sequence derives from a man aged 30 to 45 with type 1 diabetes. The sequenced sample was naive CD4+ T cells from blood. The CDR3 region has the DNA TGTGCCAGCAGCTTTGGACAGGGGGCGGGAGAGACCCAGTACTTC. Protein product: CASSFGQGAGETQYF.